The 32 T cell receptor beta chains given below trace back to one sample, sequenced in a study of T cell responses to AZD1222 COVID-19 vaccine. The data were produced by immunoSEQ multiplex PCR, yet TCRdb's version contains in-frame clones alone and is incomplete. The sample holds 130,000 or so clones, 85% seen once. Sequenced here: peripheral blood, sampled 28 days after the second dose of the MenACWY control vaccine. These receptor sequences come from an adult who received the MenACWY meningococcal vaccine as a control.

This rearrangement joins TRBV2 to TRBJ1-3, with D hard to call. V was clipped by 4 bases and J by 4 bases, with 11 bases between them. This CDR3 comprises 14 residues. In germline, CDR1 is SNHLY, CDR2 FYNNEI. The CDR3 region is CASSAEGSGNTIYF. The CDR3 bases are TGTGCCAGCAGTGCTGAAGGGTCGGGAAACACCATATATTTT.

This chain joins TRBV13 and TRBJ1-4; 7 positions match TRBD1. V lost 4 bases to trimming and J lost 3 bases; unmatched junction nucleotides: 8. CDR1 is PRHDT and CDR2 is FYEKMQ in the germline V gene (reference sequence). There are 16 residues in the CDR3. As DNA, the CDR3 is TGTGCCAGCAGCTCCGGACAGGCCCGGCCTAATGAAAAACTGTTTTTT. It codes for CASSSGQARPNEKLFF.

The chain combines TRBV5-6 with TRBJ1-6; D remains unclear. The CDR3 is 18 amino acids. CDR1 SGHDT and CDR2 YYEEEE come from the germline V gene. Trimming took 4 bases from V and 0 from J, leaving 17 bases between them. The CDR3 spells CASSPGPPAFSYNSPLHF. For the CDR3, the DNA is TGTGCCAGCAGCCCCGGGCCGCCAGCCTTCTCCTATAATTCACCCCTCCACTTT.

V and J are TRBV19 and TRBJ1-1; no reliable D call. The CDR3 covers 16 residues. The germline CDR1 and CDR2 sequences are LNHDA and SQIVND (reference sequence). With 7 bases removed from V and 5 bases from J, the gap between germline ends came to 23 bases. The CDR3 nucleotides are TGTGCCAGTACCCGAGGTGACGGAGCGAGAGTAACTGAAGCTTTCTTT. As protein: CASTRGDGARVTEAFF.

V usage is TRBV7-6 and J usage is TRBJ2-5; D unresolved. The CDR3 contains 14 residues. Trimming stripped 5 bases from V and 2 bases from J, with 12 bases between. Germline V gene data show CDR1 as SGHVS and CDR2 as FNYEAQ. DNA for the CDR3: TGTGCCAGCAGCAACGGACGGAAACAAGAGACCCAGTACTTC. Translating it yields CASSNGRKQETQYF.

The genes are TRBV5-4 and TRBJ1-1; D remains ambiguous. Germline loops: CDR1 SGHNT, CDR2 YYREEE (reference sequence). V shed 6 bases and J shed 3 bases, with 15 bases lying between them. This CDR3 contains 14 residues. CDR3 sequence: CASTPQNAYTEAFF. DNA of the CDR3: TGTGCCAGCACCCCCCAAAATGCTTACACTGAAGCTTTCTTT.

This clone has a single count. V is TRBV18 and J is TRBJ2-5; D may be TRBD1 (5 bases). Germline V lookup: CDR1 KGHSH, CDR2 LQKENI. Deletions cut 6 bases from V and 9 bases from J, with 14 bases between. This CDR3 contains 12 residues. CDR3 residues: CASSPAVGAQYF. The CDR3 region has the DNA TGTGCCAGCTCCCCGGCCGTAGGGGCCCAGTACTTC.

The rearrangement joins TRBV6-5 to TRBJ1-2, with a tentative D call TRBD1 (5 bases). The CDR3 spans 13 residues. V shed 8 bases and J shed 8 bases, with 18 bases lying between them. Germline V gene sequence: CDR1 MNHEY, CDR2 SVGAGI. The CDR3 is CASGSAGKGGYTF. For the CDR3, the DNA is TGTGCCAGCGGGAGTGCAGGGAAAGGGGGCTACACCTTC.

This clone was observed a handful of times. This chain uses TRBV5-1 with TRBJ2-1, with 10 bases lining up with TRBD1. Trimming at V came to 3 bases and at J to 10 bases, leaving 10 bases not matched to a gene. Germline CDR1 and CDR2: SGHRS and YFSETQ. The CDR3 runs to 15 residues. CDR3 sequence: CASSWGGGQGSEQFF. As DNA, the CDR3 is TGCGCCAGCAGCTGGGGCGGGGGACAGGGGTCAGAGCAGTTCTTC.

A single count supports this clone. The chain couples TRBV6-2 or TRBV6-3 to TRBJ2-7; D possibly matches TRBD1 or TRBD2 (5 bases each). The CDR3 has 12 residues. Germline CDR1 is MNHEY and CDR2 is SVGEGT. V was cut by 2 bases and J by 7 bases, with 9 bases left in between. The CDR3 region is CASSYGWGEQYF. DNA for the CDR3: TGTGCCAGCAGTTACGGGTGGGGGGAGCAGTACTTC.

This chain uses TRBV7-9 with TRBJ1-4; unclear D gene. The CDR3 totals 14 residues. Trimming took 4 bases from V and 3 from J, leaving 9 bases between them. Germline V gene data show CDR1 as SEHNR and CDR2 as FQNEAQ (reference sequence). CDR3 loop: CASSSFRSNEKLFF. CDR3 nucleotide sequence: TGTGCCAGCAGCTCTTTCAGGTCTAATGAAAAACTGTTTTTT.

V gene TRBV28 combines with J gene TRBJ2-2, with 10 bases identical to TRBD2. This CDR3 region has 16 residues. Losses at the gene ends were 3 bases for V and 5 bases for J; bases not matched to a gene: 6. Germline V gives CDR1 MDHEN, CDR2 SYDVKM. CDR3 sequence: CASSFPLAGATGELFF. The CDR3 bases are TGTGCCAGCAGTTTCCCCCTAGCGGGGGCAACCGGGGAGCTGTTTTTT.

This clone was counted a few times. The gene calls are TRBV27 and TRBJ1-2; 7 nucleotides match TRBD1. Germline-derived CDR1 and CDR2 are MNHEY and SMNVEV (reference sequence). Unmatched junction bases numbered 1, after V lost 5 bases and J lost 4 bases. This CDR3 spans 12 amino acids. In DNA, the CDR3 is TGTGCCAGCAGTCGGGACAGCTATGGCTACACCTTC. The encoded protein is CASSRDSYGYTF.

This rearrangement joins TRBV5-6 to TRBJ2-1; TRBD2 is a possible D gene (5 bases). CDR1 is SGHDT and CDR2 is YYEEEE in the germline V gene. This CDR3 is 15 amino acids long. The germline V and J ends were trimmed by 1 base and 0 bases, with 8 bases remaining between them. The CDR3 coding sequence is TGTGCCAGCAGCTTGAGCGGCCTCTCCTACAATGAGCAGTTCTTC. Protein: CASSLSGLSYNEQFF.

The V call is TRBV28, the J call TRBJ2-2; 9 bases match TRBD1. The CDR3 is made up of 16 amino acids. From germline, CDR1 is MDHEN and CDR2 SYDVKM. V lost 6 bases and J lost 1; bases outside the gene matches: 6. DNA for the CDR3: TGTGCCAGCAGCCTTGGGGGACAGGGGAACACCGGGGAGCTGTTTTTT. Translating gives CASSLGGQGNTGELFF. Together with reference TRBV28 and TRBJ2-2, the CDR3 gives the full variable domain: DVKVTQSSRYLVKRTGEKVFLECVQDMDHENMFWYRQDPGLGLRLIYFSYDVKMKEKGDIPEGYSVSREKKERFSLILESASTNQTSMYLCASSLGGQGNTGELFFGEGSRLTVL.

The rearrangement links TRBV5-1 to TRBJ2-5; D is ambiguous. Germline CDR1 and CDR2: SGHRS and YFSETQ. Between the trimmed V and J ends, which lost 1 base and 3 bases, there was a span of 7 bases. The CDR3 length is 13 residues. CDR3 DNA sequence: TGCGCCAGCAGCTTGCGGGCCGAAGAGACCCAGTACTTC. Protein sequence: CASSLRAEETQYF.

CDR3 sequence (DNA): TGTGCCAGCGGAGGAGCGGGGGGATTGGCCGGGGAGCTGTTTTTT. Amino acids: CASGGAGGLAGELFF. V and J are TRBV2 and TRBJ2-2; 9 positions agree with TRBD2. Trimming cost V 8 bases and J 6 bases; bases outside gene matches: 10. The length of the CDR3 is 15 residues. CDR1 is SNHLY and CDR2 is FYNNEI in the germline V gene.

The rearrangement joins TRBV6-5 to TRBJ2-7; a weak D match, TRBD1 (6 bases). This CDR3 region has 11 residues. The V gene's germline CDR1 is MNHEY and CDR2 SVGAGI. Between the trimmed V and J ends, which lost 7 bases and 9 bases, there was a span of 13 bases. In DNA, the CDR3 is TGTGCCAGCAACGACGGACAGTGGCAGTACGTC. It specifies CASNDGQWQYV.

This clone has a handful of counts. The chain recombines TRBV6-5 with TRBJ1-2; D is perhaps TRBD1 (5 bases). The CDR3 covers 13 residues. The germline V gene encodes CDR1 MNHEY and CDR2 SVGAGI. V lost 9 bases to trimming and J lost 8 bases, with 19 bases between them. The CDR3 bases are TGTGCCAGTTCCCCAAGGGGTTCGGGCGGCTACACCTTC. Translating it yields CASSPRGSGGYTF.

This clone was observed a single time. The chain links TRBV19 to TRBJ2-7; D might be TRBD1 or TRBD2, each matching 6 bases. Germline values: CDR1 LNHDA, CDR2 SQIVND (reference sequence). The length of the CDR3 is 14 residues. The ends were cut back, 0 bases at V and 6 bases at J, with 12 bases in the middle. The CDR3 region is CASSIDARGREQYF. As DNA, the CDR3 is TGTGCCAGTAGTATAGATGCCCGGGGGCGCGAGCAGTACTTC.

The count of this clone is one. The chain uses TRBV6-2 or TRBV6-3 and TRBJ1-2; D is perhaps TRBD1 (5 bases). V was trimmed by 5 bases and J by 2 bases, leaving 18 bases between them. This CDR3 spans 16 amino acids. The germline V gene encodes CDR1 MNHEY and CDR2 SVGEGT. The CDR3 nucleotides are TGTGCCAGCAGTCTAGCTTCCGGGACCGCGAACTATGGCTACACCTTC. Residues: CASSLASGTANYGYTF.

This clone showed up just a few times. The chain links TRBV6-5 to TRBJ1-2; D is uncertain. The V gene lost 6 bases and the J gene lost 8 bases, with 10 bases spanning the gap. The CDR3 sequence is 11 residues long. In germline, CDR1 is MNHEY, CDR2 SVGAGI. CDR3 loop: CASRGREGYTF. The CDR3 region has the DNA TGTGCCAGCAGAGGTAGGGAGGGCTACACCTTC.

The gene calls are TRBV3-1 (or the pseudogene TRBV3-2) and TRBJ1-4; TRBD1 agrees at 10 bases. The germline gives CDR1 LGHDT, CDR2 YNNKEL (reference sequence). Germline trimming cut 5 bases from V and 6 bases from J; bases unmatched to any gene: 6. The CDR3 sequence is 15 residues long. The CDR3 coding sequence is TGTGCCAGCAGCAGCGACAGGGGGCTTTATGAAAAACTGTTTTTT. Translated, it gives CASSSDRGLYEKLFF.

There are a few counts of this clone. This chain connects TRBV3-1 (or the pseudogene TRBV3-2) to TRBJ2-1; D not resolved. The CDR3 loop spans 12 amino acids. Per the germline V gene, CDR1 is LGHDT and CDR2 is YNNKEL (reference sequence). Trimming took off 4 bases at V and 12 bases at J, with 13 bases between the two ends. This CDR3 is CASSPGLTRQFF. As DNA, the CDR3 is TGTGCCAGCAGCCCGGGCCTTACCCGGCAGTTCTTC.

This chain links TRBV24-1 with TRBJ2-7, with 7 positions matching TRBD1. This CDR3 spans 14 amino acids. Unmatched junction bases numbered 6, after V lost 4 bases and J lost 4 bases. CDR1 is KGHDR, CDR2 SFDVKD, per germline. The CDR3 sequence is CATSDRRDSYEQYF. The CDR3, as DNA: TGTGCCACCAGTGACCGCCGGGACAGTTACGAGCAGTACTTC.

V is TRBV4-2 and J is TRBJ2-6; the D is unclear. This CDR3 has 16 amino acids. Trimming removed 3 bases at V and 0 bases at J, with 9 bases between. Germline values: CDR1 LGHNA, CDR2 YNFKEQ. The CDR3 here is CASSQLQHSGANVLTF. DNA for the CDR3: TGTGCCAGCAGCCAGCTACAGCACTCTGGGGCCAACGTCCTGACTTTC.

This clone has a single count. This chain links TRBV27 with TRBJ1-6; D gene ambiguous. CDR1 is MNHEY, CDR2 SMNVEV, per germline (reference sequence). The length of the CDR3 is 14 residues. Between the trimmed V and J ends, which lost 4 bases and 10 bases, there was a span of 14 bases. The CDR3 DNA sequence: TGTGCCAGCAGTTCACCCTCAGGAGGCTCACCCCTCCACTTT. It yields the protein CASSSPSGGSPLHF.

This chain links TRBV5-5 with TRBJ2-1, with TRBD1 as a possible D gene (7 bases). Trimming pared 1 base from V and 9 bases from J, leaving 23 bases between. The CDR3 has 17 residues. Germline V gene sequence: CDR1 SGHKS, CDR2 YYEKEE (reference sequence). CDR3 sequence: CASSLYGAGGPGGEQFF. CDR3 bases: TGTGCCAGCAGCTTGTACGGGGCCGGGGGCCCAGGGGGTGAGCAGTTCTTC.

This clone was seen a few times. The chain employs TRBV19 and TRBJ1-2; 10 nucleotides agree with TRBD1. The length of the CDR3 is 16 residues. The V gene's germline CDR1 is LNHDA and CDR2 SQIVND (reference sequence). After removal of 7 bases from V and 3 bases from J, the junction contained 11 bases not matched to a gene. CDR3 region: CASTPGQGVGDYGYTF. DNA for the CDR3: TGTGCCAGTACTCCAGGACAGGGGGTGGGTGACTATGGCTACACCTTC.

The V call is TRBV5-1, the J call TRBJ1-1; D remains ambiguous. Germline V lookup: CDR1 SGHRS, CDR2 YFSETQ. The CDR3 sequence is 13 residues long. V lost 3 bases and J 0 bases, leaving 6 bases between the germline ends. The CDR3 DNA reads as TGCGCCAGCAGCTCTATATTGAACACTGAAGCTTTCTTT. It specifies CASSSILNTEAFF.

The rearrangement uses TRBV6-6 and TRBJ2-7; TRBD1 matches at 10 bases. The CDR3 totals 16 residues. The germline gives CDR1 MNHNY, CDR2 SVGAGI (reference sequence). With 3 bases clipped from V and 6 bases from J, the junction kept 11 bases outside the gene matches. CDR3 sequence (DNA): TGTGCCAGCAGTTATTATGGGACAGGGGCCCGAGGCGAGCAGTACGTC. Translated: CASSYYGTGARGEQYV.

This clone was seen only a few times. The V gene is TRBV28, the J gene TRBJ2-1, with 8 bases matching TRBD2. The CDR3 is 17 residues long. V shed 5 bases and J 3 bases; nucleotides not matched to a gene: 12. The germline V gene encodes CDR1 MDHEN and CDR2 SYDVKM. CDR3 loop: CASSPGSSGPFYNEQFF. Written as DNA, the CDR3 is TGTGCCAGCAGTCCCGGCTCTAGCGGGCCATTCTACAATGAGCAGTTCTTC.